The 27 T cell receptor beta chains below all came from one sample that was sequenced in a study of graft-versus-host responses after intestinal transplantation. These receptors have no known antigen. Using immunoSEQ multiplex PCR, the repertoire was profiled, and TCRdb retains in-frame clones only, with some absent. The sample lists tens of thousands of clones; just under 95% were seen once. The sequences come from unstimulated CD8+ T cells sorted from spleen or lymph node cells, collected before intestinal transplant. The receptors derive from a human donor who received an intestinal transplant.

A single count supports this clone. This chain uses TRBV7-9 with TRBJ2-7; D remains unclear. Germline V gene sequence: CDR1 SEHNR, CDR2 FQNEAQ (reference sequence). This CDR3 contains 13 residues. V was pared by 6 bases and J by 0 bases, with 9 bases between. The CDR3 region has the DNA TGTGCCAGCAGTGACGCAAGCTCCTACGAGCAGTACTTC. As protein: CASSDASSYEQYF.

The chain has TRBV27 and TRBJ2-1; 9 positions match TRBD1. The CDR3 totals 14 residues. The V segment lost 6 bases and the J segment 4 bases; nucleotides outside the gene matches: 4. CDR1 and CDR2 (germline): MNHEY, SMNVEV (reference sequence). CDR3 sequence: CASRTGGFYNEQFF. In DNA, the CDR3 is TGTGCCAGCAGGACAGGGGGGTTTTACAATGAGCAGTTCTTC.

The chain uses TRBV5-1 and TRBJ2-1; no definite D call. Deletions cut 0 bases from V and 6 bases from J, with 13 bases between. CDR1 and CDR2 from the germline V gene are SGHRS and YFSETQ. This CDR3 comprises 15 residues. CDR3 DNA sequence: TGCGCCAGCAGCTTGGTAGCTAACGAGGCCAATGAGCAGTTCTTC. Protein product: CASSLVANEANEQFF.

The rearrangement uses TRBV4-1 and TRBJ2-1, with D uncertain. V was pared by 6 bases and J by 7 bases, with 16 bases between. In germline, CDR1 is MGHRA, CDR2 YSYEKL. This CDR3 is built from 14 residues. The CDR3: CASSPPLDDNEQFF. The CDR3 nucleotides are TGCGCCAGCAGTCCCCCGCTTGATGATAATGAGCAGTTCTTC.

This chain uses TRBV11-2 with TRBJ2-2, with D uncertain. This CDR3 contains 16 residues. Germline V gene sequence: CDR1 SGHAT, CDR2 FQNNGV. V lost 0 bases to trimming and J lost 6 bases, with 14 bases between them. In DNA, the CDR3 is TGTGCCAGCAGCTTAGATCTGGTTAGCAAGGCCGGGGAGCTGTTTTTT. Translated, it gives CASSLDLVSKAGELFF. The full variable domain, in which reference TRBV11-2 and TRBJ2-2 provide the parts outside the CDR3, is EAGVAQSPRYKIIEKRQSVAFWCNPISGHATLYWYQQILGQGPKLLIQFQNNGVVDDSQLPKDRFSAERLKGVDSTLKIQPAKLEDSAVYLCASSLDLVSKAGELFFGEGSRLTVL.

The chain couples TRBV10-2 to TRBJ2-7, with 9 bases that match TRBD2. The germline CDR1 and CDR2 sequences are WSHSY and SAAADI. V trimming: 8 bases; J trimming: 0 bases; junction bases outside the gene matches: 5. This CDR3 is built from 14 residues. In DNA, the CDR3 is TGCGCCAGCCTCCTAGCGGGAATCTCCTACGAGCAGTACTTC. It yields the protein CASLLAGISYEQYF.

The chain employs TRBV27 and TRBJ2-1; D not resolved. Germline V lookup: CDR1 MNHEY, CDR2 SMNVEV (reference sequence). The CDR3 sequence is 15 residues long. The V gene lost 4 bases and the J gene lost 0 bases, with 10 bases spanning the gap. The CDR3, as DNA: TGTGCCAGCAGTTATAAGGGTAGCTCCTACAATGAGCAGTTCTTC. Translated: CASSYKGSSYNEQFF.

This chain uses TRBV13 with TRBJ2-7; no clear D gene. This CDR3 spans 11 amino acids. V was pared by 0 bases and J by 6 bases, with 3 bases between. CDR1 and CDR2 (germline): PRHDT, FYEKMQ (reference sequence). The CDR3 protein is CASSLGAEQYF. DNA of the CDR3: TGTGCCAGCAGCTTAGGGGCCGAGCAGTACTTC.

This clone was observed once. The CDR3 DNA reads TGTGCCAGCAGCGTAGCAGGGGCAAAGACCTACAATGAGCAGTTCTTC. Translated, it gives CASSVAGAKTYNEQFF. V is TRBV9 and J is TRBJ2-1, with a tentative D call TRBD1 (6 bases). The germline V gene has CDR1 SGDLS and CDR2 YYNGEE. The V end lost 0 bases, the J end lost 2 bases, and 12 bases lay between the germline ends. The CDR3 runs 16 residues.

This clone was recorded once. V usage is TRBV5-4 and J usage is TRBJ2-3; D is undetermined. Germline assignment: CDR1 SGHNT and CDR2 YYREEE (reference sequence). V lost 0 bases to trimming and J lost 4 bases, with 9 bases between them. The CDR3 runs 14 residues. The DNA for the CDR3 is TGTGCCAGCAGCTTGGCCTTGGCCGCAGATACGCAGTATTTT. It codes for CASSLALAADTQYF.

This rearrangement joins TRBV20-1 to TRBJ1-3; D may be TRBD1 (5 bases). V gave up 6 bases and J gave up 7 bases, with 10 bases separating them. The CDR3 contains 11 residues. The V gene's germline CDR1 is DFQATT and CDR2 SNEGSKA (reference sequence). The CDR3 sequence: CSAGLFNTIYF. CDR3 in DNA: TGCAGTGCGGGGCTGTTCAACACCATATATTTT.

The chain recombines TRBV6-5 with TRBJ1-2; tentative D call: TRBD1 (6 bases). Per the germline V gene, CDR1 is MNHEY and CDR2 is SVGAGI. V lost 4 bases, J lost 5 bases, and 17 bases lay in between. The CDR3 consists of 15 residues. The CDR3 reads CASSFARGARYGYTF. DNA of the CDR3: TGTGCCAGCAGTTTCGCCCGGGGGGCGCGTTATGGCTACACCTTC.

The V gene is TRBV30, the J gene TRBJ1-2, with D unresolved. The CDR3 contains 11 residues. Looked up from germline, CDR1 is GTSNPN and CDR2 is SVGIG (reference sequence). The CDR3 sequence: CALGTDYGYTF. CDR3 nucleotide sequence: TGTGCGCTGGGCACGGACTATGGCTACACCTTC.

The rearrangement joins TRBV28 to TRBJ1-4; tentative D call: TRBD1 (6 bases). The CDR3 has 17 amino acids. Germline V CDR1 and CDR2: MDHEN, SYDVKM. V dropped 1 base and J dropped 8 bases, with 20 bases sitting between them. CDR3 sequence (DNA): TGTGCCAGCAGTTTATTACCGGGGGGCGCCGCGTCGGAAAAACTGTTTTTT. Its protein is CASSLLPGGAASEKLFF. Full variable domain (remainder filled in from reference TRBV28 and TRBJ1-4): DVKVTQSSRYLVKRTGEKVFLECVQDMDHENMFWYRQDPGLGLRLIYFSYDVKMKEKGDIPEGYSVSREKKERFSLILESASTNQTSMYLCASSLLPGGAASEKLFFGSGTQLSVL.

V gene TRBV7-2 combines with J gene TRBJ2-7; 8 bases agree with TRBD1. J gave up 0 bases and V 2 bases, and 6 bases lay outside the gene matches. The CDR3 has 16 amino acids. CDR1 and CDR2 (germline): SGHTA, FQGNSA. The CDR3 DNA reads as TGTGCCAGCAGCTTATTGTCAGGGACAGGCTCCTACGAGCAGTACTTC. Translated, it gives CASSLLSGTGSYEQYF. Combining the CDR3 with reference TRBV7-2 and TRBJ2-7 gives the whole variable domain GAGVSQSPSNKVTEKGKDVELRCDPISGHTALYWYRQSLGQGLEFLIYFQGNSAPDKSGLPSDRFSAERTGGSVSTLTIQRTQQEDSAVYLCASSLLSGTGSYEQYFGPGTRLTVT.

This sequence joins TRBV6-1 and TRBJ1-5; no definite D call. This CDR3 has 15 amino acids. CDR1 is MNHNS and CDR2 is SASEGT in the germline V gene. Trimming removed 4 bases at V and 3 bases at J, with 13 bases between. The CDR3 reads CASSAQIGNNQPQHF. CDR3 nucleotide sequence: TGTGCCAGCAGTGCCCAGATCGGGAACAATCAGCCCCAGCATTTT.

This rearrangement joins TRBV7-3 to TRBJ2-1; 12 positions match TRBD2. The CDR3 has 17 amino acids. The V segment lost 5 bases and the J segment 6 bases; nucleotides outside the gene matches: 11. Germline V CDR1 and CDR2: SGHTA, FQGTGA. The CDR3 DNA reads as TGTGCCAGCAGCCCCCCTGGACTAGCGGGACGGCGCAATGAGCAGTTCTTC. It codes for CASSPPGLAGRRNEQFF. Combining the CDR3 with reference TRBV7-3 and TRBJ2-1 gives the whole variable domain GAGVSQTPSNKVTEKGKYVELRCDPISGHTALYWYRQSLGQGPEFLIYFQGTGAADDSGLPNDRFFAVRPEGSVSTLKIQRTERGDSAVYLCASSPPGLAGRRNEQFFGPGTRLTVL.

Only a few counts were recorded for this clone. The chain recombines TRBV7-2 with TRBJ1-3; maybe TRBD1 (5 bases). This CDR3 region has 16 residues. The germline V gene encodes CDR1 SGHTA and CDR2 FQGNSA. Trimming stripped 1 base from V and 4 bases from J, with 14 bases between. CDR3 in amino acids: CASSLVSDRGGNTIYF. The CDR3 DNA is TGTGCCAGCAGCTTAGTAAGCGACAGAGGAGGAAACACCATATATTTT. Full variable domain (missing parts from reference TRBV7-2 and TRBJ1-3): GAGVSQSPSNKVTEKGKDVELRCDPISGHTALYWYRQSLGQGLEFLIYFQGNSAPDKSGLPSDRFSAERTGGSVSTLTIQRTQQEDSAVYLCASSLVSDRGGNTIYFGEGSWLTVV.

The chain couples TRBV5-1 to TRBJ2-1; 11 bases align to TRBD1. Germline trimming cut 0 bases from V and 3 bases from J; bases unmatched to any gene: 2. The germline V gene has CDR1 SGHRS and CDR2 YFSETQ. This CDR3 contains 16 residues. In DNA form, the CDR3 reads TGCGCCAGCAGCTTGGGGACAGGGGGCTTCTACAATGAGCAGTTCTTC. Translation: CASSLGTGGFYNEQFF.

In this sample, this clone turned up once. The chain couples TRBV27 to TRBJ2-3; 8 bases map to TRBD1. V lost 3 bases and J lost 2; bases outside the gene matches: 7. The CDR3 has 16 amino acids. Germline lookup yields CDR1 MNHEY and CDR2 SMNVEV (reference sequence). In nucleotides, the CDR3 is TGTGCCAGCAGTTTCTCCGGGACAGGACTCACAGATACGCAGTATTTT. It yields the protein CASSFSGTGLTDTQYF.

This rearrangement joins TRBV19 to TRBJ2-7; no clear D gene. The CDR3 loop spans 13 amino acids. CDR1 and CDR2 from the germline V gene are LNHDA and SQIVND (reference sequence). Trimming took 3 bases from V and 3 from J, leaving 9 bases between them. CDR3 loop: CASSMGFDYEQYF. The CDR3 nucleotides read TGTGCCAGTAGTATGGGTTTTGACTACGAGCAGTACTTC.

This chain links TRBV19 with TRBJ1-2; D is ambiguous. Trimming stripped 6 bases from V and 4 bases from J, with 12 bases between. CDR1 is LNHDA and CDR2 is SQIVND in the germline V gene (reference sequence). The CDR3 spans 13 residues. The chain's CDR3 is CASRVTVSYGYTF. In nucleotides, the CDR3 is TGTGCCAGTAGGGTTACAGTGAGCTATGGCTACACCTTC.

This chain links TRBV7-6 with TRBJ2-7; TRBD2 matches 8 bases. The J segment lost 1 base and the V segment lost 5 bases, leaving 7 bases of the junction unmatched. The CDR3 has 15 amino acids. Germline loops: CDR1 SGHVS, CDR2 FNYEAQ. The CDR3 spells CASSPGSGASYEQYF. CDR3 DNA sequence: TGTGCCAGCAGCCCAGGTAGCGGGGCATCCTACGAGCAGTACTTC. The complete variable domain, with remaining parts taken from reference TRBV7-6 and TRBJ2-7, reads GAGVSQSPRYKVTKRGQDVALRCDPISGHVSLYWYRQALGQGPEFLTYFNYEAQQDKSGLPNDRFSAERPEGSISTLTIQRTEQRDSAMYRCASSPGSGASYEQYFGPGTRLTVT.

In its sample, this clone was seen once. The gene calls are TRBV5-6 and TRBJ2-2; maybe TRBD1 (5 bases). V lost 7 bases to trimming and J lost 2 bases, with 15 bases between them. Germline CDR1 reads SGHDT; CDR2 reads YYEEEE. The CDR3 extends over 15 amino acids. The CDR3 loop is CASSPRQINTGELFF. The CDR3 nucleotides are TGTGCCAGCTCTCCCAGACAGATTAACACCGGGGAGCTGTTTTTT. The full variable domain, with the rest looked up from reference TRBV5-6 and TRBJ2-2, is DAGVTQSPTHLIKTRGQQVTLRCSPKSGHDTVSWYQQALGQGPQFIFQYYEEEERQRGNFPDRFSGHQFPNYSSELNVNALLLGDSALYLCASSPRQINTGELFFGEGSRLTVL.

The V gene is TRBV9, the J gene TRBJ1-3, with D uncertain. The length of the CDR3 is 14 residues. Germline-derived CDR1 and CDR2 are SGDLS and YYNGEE. V was trimmed by 0 bases and J by 2 bases, leaving 6 bases between them. CDR3 DNA sequence: TGTGCCAGCAGCGTAGATGAAGCTGGAAACACCATATATTTT. This gives the protein CASSVDEAGNTIYF.

The chain joins TRBV4-1 to TRBJ2-7; TRBD1 matches at 7 bases. Trimming took 0 bases from V and 7 from J; bases not matched to a gene: 3. The V gene's germline CDR1 is MGHRA and CDR2 YSYEKL. This CDR3 contains 13 residues. Here the CDR3 DNA reads TGCGCCAGCAGCCAAGAAGGGACAGAGGAGCAGTACTTC. Protein sequence: CASSQEGTEEQYF.

The chain carries TRBV16 and TRBJ2-1; D tentatively fits TRBD1 or TRBD2 (5 bases each). The CDR3 runs 16 residues. Germline-derived CDR1 and CDR2 are KGHSY and FQNENV. Trimming left V 0 bases short and J 4 bases short, with 13 bases between. In nucleotides, the CDR3 is TGTGCCAGCAGCCAATCGAGGGGATCGAATTACAATGAGCAGTTCTTC. Protein product: CASSQSRGSNYNEQFF. Full variable domain (remainder filled in from reference TRBV16 and TRBJ2-1): GEEVAQTPKHLVRGEGQKAKLYCAPIKGHSYVFWYQQVLKNEFKFLISFQNENVFDETGMPKERFSAKCLPNSPCSLEIQATKLEDSAVYFCASSQSRGSNYNEQFFGPGTRLTVL.